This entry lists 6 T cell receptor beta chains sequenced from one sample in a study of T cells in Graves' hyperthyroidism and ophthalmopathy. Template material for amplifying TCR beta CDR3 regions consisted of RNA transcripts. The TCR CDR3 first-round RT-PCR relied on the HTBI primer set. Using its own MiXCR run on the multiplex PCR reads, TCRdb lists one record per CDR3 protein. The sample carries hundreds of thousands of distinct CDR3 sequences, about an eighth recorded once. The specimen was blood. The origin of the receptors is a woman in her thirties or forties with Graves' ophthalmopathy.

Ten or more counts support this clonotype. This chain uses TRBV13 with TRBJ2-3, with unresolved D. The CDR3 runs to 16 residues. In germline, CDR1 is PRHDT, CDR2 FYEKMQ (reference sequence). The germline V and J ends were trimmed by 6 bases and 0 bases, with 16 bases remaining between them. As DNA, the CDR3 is TGTGCCAGCAGTCCTTTGGTAGGTGGGAGCACAGATACGCAGTATTTT. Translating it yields CASSPLVGGSTDTQYF.

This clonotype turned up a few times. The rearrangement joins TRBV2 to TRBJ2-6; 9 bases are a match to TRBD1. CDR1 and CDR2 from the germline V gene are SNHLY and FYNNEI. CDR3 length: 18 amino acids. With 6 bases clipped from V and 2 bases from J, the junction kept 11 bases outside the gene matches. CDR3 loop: CASRYRDRDPPGANVLTF. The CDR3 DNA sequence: TGTGCCAGCAGGTACCGGGACAGGGATCCCCCTGGGGCCAACGTCCTGACTTTC.

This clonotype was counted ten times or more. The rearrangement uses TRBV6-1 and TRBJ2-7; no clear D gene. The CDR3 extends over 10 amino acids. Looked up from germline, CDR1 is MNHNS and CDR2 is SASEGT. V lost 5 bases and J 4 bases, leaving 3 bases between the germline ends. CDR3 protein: CASSWYEQYF. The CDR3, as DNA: TGTGCCAGCAGTTGGTACGAGCAGTACTTC.

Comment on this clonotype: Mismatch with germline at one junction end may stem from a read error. The CDR3 DNA reads TGTGCCAGCAGCGACCAAGACAGCTTTAATGAAGAACTGTTTTTT. Its protein is CASSDQDSFNEELFF. This chain links TRBV7-9 with TRBJ1-4; possibly TRBD1 for D (5 bases). The CDR3 runs to 15 residues. Germline values: CDR1 SEHNR, CDR2 FQNEAQ (reference sequence).

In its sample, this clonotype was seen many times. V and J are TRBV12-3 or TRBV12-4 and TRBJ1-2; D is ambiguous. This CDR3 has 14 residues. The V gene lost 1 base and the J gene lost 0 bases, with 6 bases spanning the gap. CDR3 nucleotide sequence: TGTGCCAGCAGTTTAGTCAGTTCTAACTATGGCTACACCTTC. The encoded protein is CASSLVSSNYGYTF.

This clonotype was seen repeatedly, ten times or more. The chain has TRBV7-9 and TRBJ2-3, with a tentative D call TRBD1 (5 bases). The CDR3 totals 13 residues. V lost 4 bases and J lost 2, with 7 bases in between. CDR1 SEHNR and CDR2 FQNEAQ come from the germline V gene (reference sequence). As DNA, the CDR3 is TGTGCCAGCAGCTACAGGTACACAGATACGCAGTATTTT. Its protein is CASSYRYTDTQYF. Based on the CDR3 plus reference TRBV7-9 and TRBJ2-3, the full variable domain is DTGVSQNPRHKITKRGQNVTFRCDPISEHNRLYWYRQTLGQGPEFLTYFQNEAQLEKSRLLSDRFSAERPKGSFSTLEIQRTEQGDSAMYLCASSYRYTDTQYFGPGTRLTVL.